This passage covers 18 T cell receptor beta chains from one sample sequenced in a study of CD8 T cells in ankylosing spondylitis. TCRdb used MiXCR to reprocess the 5' RACE reads, holding one entry per CDR3 protein. The sample includes under 150,000 distinct CDR3 sequences, about a tenth of them seen just once. Material for sequencing was blood, either unsorted or a sorted T cell fraction (not recorded which). All receptors derive from a male donor with ankylosing spondylitis or in good health (not recorded which).

This clonotype has at least ten counts. The chain carries TRBV7-8 and TRBJ2-5; maybe TRBD2 (6 bases). The germline CDR1 and CDR2 sequences are SGHVS and FQNEAQ. Trimming removed 8 bases from V and 3 bases from J, with 16 bases in between. The CDR3 is made up of 14 amino acids. The CDR3 sequence: CASFPGDHKETQYF. The CDR3 DNA is TGTGCCAGCTTCCCGGGGGACCATAAAGAGACCCAGTACTTC.

This clonotype has just a few counts. The chain is built from TRBV19 and TRBJ2-7, with TRBD1 identical over 8 bases. After removal of 5 bases from V and 4 bases from J, the junction contained 10 bases not matched to a gene. The germline V gene encodes CDR1 LNHDA and CDR2 SQIVND (reference sequence). This CDR3 has 15 residues. This chain's CDR3 is CASSLGTGRGYEQYF. CDR3 sequence (DNA): TGTGCCAGTAGTCTTGGGACAGGACGGGGGTACGAGCAGTACTTC.

This clonotype came up many times. The chain has TRBV29-1 and TRBJ2-2; D is perhaps TRBD2 (6 bases). The germline CDR1 and CDR2 sequences are SQVTM and ANQGSEA. The CDR3 contains 12 residues. Trimming left V 7 bases short and J 7 bases short, with 13 bases between. The CDR3: CSAYPGDGELFF. The CDR3 nucleotides are TGCAGCGCCTACCCGGGAGACGGGGAGCTGTTTTTT.

This clonotype occurred many times. V is TRBV12-3 or TRBV12-4 and J is TRBJ2-3; 11 nucleotides line up with TRBD2. V was pared by 6 bases and J by 3 bases, with 8 bases of the junction left unmatched. The CDR3 is made up of 16 amino acids. This CDR3 is CASSQLAGGRTDTQYF. In nucleotides, the CDR3 is TGTGCCAGCAGCCAGTTAGCGGGAGGGAGGACAGATACGCAGTATTTT.

The chain recombines TRBV12-3 or TRBV12-4 with TRBJ2-7; D is unclear. The CDR3 is made up of 13 amino acids. The germline V and J ends were trimmed by 4 bases and 6 bases, with 13 bases remaining between them. For the CDR3, the DNA is TGTGCCAGCAGTTCCGTGGGTCCCGGCGAGCAGTACTTC. Its protein is CASSSVGPGEQYF.

The rearrangement joins TRBV27 to TRBJ2-1, with 10 bases lining up with TRBD2. Germline V gives CDR1 MNHEY, CDR2 SMNVEV (reference sequence). V shed 4 bases and J 6 bases; nucleotides not matched to a gene: 9. This CDR3 has 16 amino acids. DNA of the CDR3: TGTGCCAGCAGTTCACGGCTAGCGGGAGTGGGCAATGAGCAGTTCTTC. Protein: CASSSRLAGVGNEQFF.

The table lists this clonotype with many counts. DNA for the CDR3: TGTGCCAGCAAGAAGGGACAGGGAAATTCTGGGGCCAACGTCCTGACTTTC. Translating gives CASKKGQGNSGANVLTF. The chain employs TRBV12-3 or TRBV12-4 and TRBJ2-6; TRBD1 aligns across 9 bases. The CDR3 is 17 amino acids. Trimming removed 7 bases from V and 1 base from J; junction bases left unmatched: 8.

This clonotype appeared many times. V gene TRBV5-6 combines with J gene TRBJ2-3; no firm D call. Germline V gives CDR1 SGHDT, CDR2 YYEEEE. V shed 3 bases and J shed 5 bases, with 16 bases lying between them. The CDR3 is made up of 15 amino acids. In DNA form, the CDR3 reads TGTGCCAGCAGCTCCCTTCTCGAGCGAGGAGATACGCAGTATTTT. This encodes CASSSLLERGDTQYF. Full variable domain (outside the CDR3, taken from reference TRBV5-6 and TRBJ2-3): DAGVTQSPTHLIKTRGQQVTLRCSPKSGHDTVSWYQQALGQGPQFIFQYYEEEERQRGNFPDRFSGHQFPNYSSELNVNALLLGDSALYLCASSSLLERGDTQYFGPGTRLTVL.

This clonotype was detected ten times or more. This sequence joins TRBV29-1 and TRBJ1-1; D unclear. The CDR3 has 13 amino acids. V lost 4 bases to trimming and J lost 0 bases, with 9 bases between them. CDR1 and CDR2 (germline): SQVTM, ANQGSEA. The DNA for the CDR3 is TGCAGCGTTGTTATCGCAATGAACACTGAAGCTTTCTTT. Its protein is CSVVIAMNTEAFF.

This clonotype was detected a few times. The rearrangement joins TRBV12-5 to TRBJ2-4; weak D call: TRBD2 (6 bases). There are 20 residues in the CDR3. V was shortened by 1 base and J by 0 bases, with 22 bases between the two germline ends. Germline loops: CDR1 LGHNT, CDR2 FRNRAP. The CDR3 nucleotides are TGTGCTAGTGGTTTGGAGGGAGAACCGGGACTCCCAATAGCCAAAAACATTCAGTACTTC. Translating gives CASGLEGEPGLPIAKNIQYF.

This clonotype has a count of ten or more. The chain carries TRBV18 and TRBJ2-3; 10 positions agree with TRBD1. The CDR3 has 15 amino acids. V shed 4 bases, J shed 4 bases, and the junction held 5 bases outside the gene matches. In germline, CDR1 is KGHSH, CDR2 LQKENI. The CDR3 DNA is TGTGCCAGCTCACTCCGGGACAGGGGTCCAGATACGCAGTATTTT. Its translation: CASSLRDRGPDTQYF.

This clonotype was observed many times. The chain combines TRBV20-1 with TRBJ2-1; TRBD2 matches at 8 bases. The V gene's germline CDR1 is DFQATT and CDR2 SNEGSKA (reference sequence). V trimming: 3 bases; J trimming: 6 bases; junction bases outside the gene matches: 7. CDR3 length equals 14 residues. The CDR3 nucleotides are TGCAGTGCTAGTCAACGGGAGGGGCTCAATGAGCAGTTCTTC. It specifies CSASQREGLNEQFF.

This clonotype was counted ten times or more. The chain joins TRBV7-3 to TRBJ2-2; no firm D call. This CDR3 is built from 13 residues. The ends were cut back, 3 bases at V and 6 bases at J, with 8 bases in the middle. The V gene's germline CDR1 is SGHTA and CDR2 FQGTGA. The CDR3 DNA sequence: TGTGCCAGCAGCTTCGTTACACCCGGGGAGCTGTTTTTT. Translation: CASSFVTPGELFF.

This clonotype has only one observation. V usage is TRBV20-1 and J usage is TRBJ2-1; either TRBD1 or TRBD2 may supply D (5 bases each). Germline V lookup: CDR1 DFQATT, CDR2 SNEGSKA (reference sequence). With 1 base removed from V and 0 bases from J, the gap between germline ends came to 16 bases. The CDR3 sequence is 17 residues long. CDR3 sequence (DNA): TGCAGTGCTAGAGGATTTAGTAGGGGACCCTCCTACAATGAGCAGTTCTTC. Protein product: CSARGFSRGPSYNEQFF.

The table lists this clonotype with many counts. The chain links TRBV20-1 to TRBJ2-7; 8 positions match TRBD1. Germline V gives CDR1 DFQATT, CDR2 SNEGSKA (reference sequence). Trimming took 4 bases from V and 3 from J; bases not matched to a gene: 11. The CDR3 consists of 15 residues. The CDR3 loop is CSANNDRGKLYEQYF. The DNA of the CDR3 is TGCAGTGCTAATAATGACAGGGGCAAACTCTACGAGCAGTACTTC.

In this sample, this clonotype turned up a few times. This sequence joins TRBV12-3 or TRBV12-4 and TRBJ2-7; 7 bases are a match to TRBD2. The CDR3 totals 15 residues. The J segment lost 3 bases and the V segment lost 6 bases, leaving 11 bases of the junction unmatched. CDR3 DNA sequence: TGTGCCAGCAGCCATACGACTAGCTCGGGCTACGAGCAGTACTTC. Translation: CASSHTTSSGYEQYF.

This clonotype was seen at least ten times. This sequence joins TRBV9 and TRBJ2-1; D ambiguous. The length of the CDR3 is 14 residues. Trimming removed 7 bases at V and 2 bases at J, with 13 bases between. The germline CDR1 and CDR2 sequences are SGDLS and YYNGEE. The CDR3 loop reads CASEPGNAYNEQFF. CDR3 bases: TGTGCCAGCGAACCTGGTAACGCCTACAATGAGCAGTTCTTC.

At least ten counts were recorded for this clonotype. The gene calls are TRBV5-1 and TRBJ1-3, with TRBD1 identical over 10 bases. The trim removed 3 bases at V and 4 bases at J, leaving 4 bases unmatched. From germline, CDR1 is SGHRS and CDR2 YFSETQ. CDR3 length equals 15 residues. DNA of the CDR3: TGCGCCAGCAGCTCGGGACAGGGGACCGGAAACACCATATATTTT. This translates into CASSSGQGTGNTIYF. Variable domain in full (rest from reference TRBV5-1 and TRBJ1-3): KAGVTQTPRYLIKTRGQQVTLSCSPISGHRSVSWYQQTPGQGLQFLFEYFSETQRNKGNFPGRFSGRQFSNSRSEMNVSTLELGDSALYLCASSSGQGTGNTIYFGEGSWLTVV.